Shown below are 19 T cell receptor beta chains from a single sample sequenced in a study of blood T cell repertoires in COVID-19. Profiling relied on immunoSEQ multiplex PCR, and the TCRdb table lists in-frame clones only, not all of them. Among roughly 60,000 clones listed, about 86% were seen once. Sequencing was performed on peripheral blood. These receptors all stem from a man aged 35-49 years with acute or convalescent COVID-19.

The chain has TRBV7-3 and TRBJ1-2; maybe TRBD1 (6 bases). The V end was cut by 0 bases, the J end by 8 bases, with 10 bases between. The germline CDR1 and CDR2 sequences are SGHTA and FQGTGA. CDR3 length: 13 amino acids. CDR3 DNA sequence: TGTGCCAGCAGCTTAACGGGGGCGAACGGCTACACCTTC. It translates to CASSLTGANGYTF.

The rearrangement links TRBV4-1 to TRBJ2-4; TRBD1 might be the D (6 bases). The CDR3 spans 16 residues. Germline-derived CDR1 and CDR2 are MGHRA and YSYEKL. Trimming took 5 bases from V and 6 from J, leaving 20 bases between them. The CDR3 nucleotides read TGCGCCAGCAGCTTGGGGGCTAGCTCAGTTCGAAACATTCAGTACTTC. This encodes CASSLGASSVRNIQYF.

The chain couples TRBV2 to TRBJ2-1; the match to TRBD2 covers 12 bases. Germline V gives CDR1 SNHLY, CDR2 FYNNEI. The CDR3 consists of 15 residues. V trimming: 6 bases; J trimming: 0 bases; junction bases outside the gene matches: 0. CDR3 region: CASRGLAGSYNEQFF. The CDR3 bases are TGTGCCAGCAGGGGACTAGCGGGCTCCTACAATGAGCAGTTCTTC.

The V gene is TRBV29-1, the J gene TRBJ1-1; D is possibly TRBD1 (5 bases). Germline V CDR1 and CDR2: SQVTM, ANQGSEA. This CDR3 spans 12 amino acids. Trimming pared 4 bases from V and 6 bases from J, leaving 12 bases between. The CDR3 region is CSVGGGIAEAFF. In nucleotides, the CDR3 is TGCAGCGTTGGTGGGGGGATCGCTGAAGCTTTCTTT. Full variable domain (rest looked up from reference TRBV29-1 and TRBJ1-1): SAVISQKPSRDICQRGTSLTIQCQVDSQVTMMFWYRQQPGQSLTLIATANQGSEATYESGFVIDKFPISRPNLTFSTLTVSNMSPEDSSIYLCSVGGGIAEAFFGQGTRLTVV.

The chain joins TRBV24-1 to TRBJ2-2; D is possibly TRBD2 (5 bases). This CDR3 has 14 residues. Germline lookup yields CDR1 KGHDR and CDR2 SFDVKD. V was trimmed by 5 bases and J by 4 bases, leaving 10 bases between them. CDR3 protein: CATSVGGSTGELFF. Here the CDR3 DNA reads TGTGCCACCAGTGTGGGCGGGTCCACCGGGGAGCTGTTTTTT.

The V and J genes are TRBV27 and TRBJ1-1, with D possibly being TRBD1 (5 bases). V was shortened by 6 bases and J by 0 bases, with 17 bases between the two germline ends. From germline, CDR1 is MNHEY and CDR2 SMNVEV (reference sequence). This CDR3 contains 16 residues. The CDR3, as DNA: TGTGCCAGCAGGAAGCTAGGGGAGGGGATGAACACTGAAGCTTTCTTT. Translated: CASRKLGEGMNTEAFF.

The chain links TRBV7-6 to TRBJ1-1, with TRBD1 as a possible D gene (5 bases). The CDR3 covers 12 residues. Trimming took 5 bases from V and 8 from J, leaving 12 bases between them. Looked up from germline, CDR1 is SGHVS and CDR2 is FNYEAQ. Here the CDR3 reads CASSNQGREAFF. CDR3 DNA: TGTGCCAGCAGCAATCAGGGCAGAGAAGCTTTCTTT.

The chain has TRBV13 and TRBJ2-7; 7 bases align to TRBD1. After removal of 5 bases from V and 2 bases from J, the junction contained 15 bases not matched to a gene. This CDR3 region has 17 residues. The germline V gene has CDR1 PRHDT and CDR2 FYEKMQ (reference sequence). In DNA form, the CDR3 reads TGTGCCAGCAGCCTAACGAGGGGCGCAGGGGGAACCTACGAGCAGTACTTC. As protein: CASSLTRGAGGTYEQYF.

This clone was recorded a few times. This chain links TRBV4-1 with TRBJ1-1, with D uncertain. CDR1 and CDR2 (germline): MGHRA, YSYEKL. The germline V and J ends were trimmed by 4 bases and 6 bases, with 12 bases remaining between them. This CDR3 has 13 amino acids. CDR3 sequence: CASSPRGGSEAFF. For the CDR3, the DNA is TGCGCCAGCAGCCCCCGAGGAGGCTCTGAAGCTTTCTTT.

This chain joins TRBV11-3 and TRBJ2-4; D may be TRBD1 (6 bases). The germline CDR1 and CDR2 sequences are SGHNT and YENEEA. Trimming removed 2 bases at V and 9 bases at J, with 11 bases between. This CDR3 is built from 13 residues. The CDR3 DNA is TGTGCCAGCAGCTTACCAGGGGAAAGCATTCAGTACTTC. Protein sequence: CASSLPGESIQYF.

The chain links TRBV12-3 or TRBV12-4 to TRBJ1-3; D is ambiguous. With 4 bases removed from V and 0 bases from J, the gap between germline ends came to 4 bases. This CDR3 comprises 13 residues. In nucleotides, the CDR3 is TGTGCCAGCAGTTACGGCTCTGGAAACACCATATATTTT. Its protein is CASSYGSGNTIYF.

This clone has a handful of counts. In DNA, the CDR3 is TGTGCCAGCAGTGAAGAGGGTAGCGGGGGTTCCTACGAGCAGTACTTC. This encodes CASSEEGSGGSYEQYF. This chain connects TRBV25-1 to TRBJ2-7; TRBD2 matches 9 bases. CDR1 is MGHDK and CDR2 is SYGVNS in the germline V gene. The trim removed 2 bases at V and 1 base at J, leaving 6 bases unmatched. This CDR3 has 16 residues.

The chain carries TRBV7-3 and TRBJ2-5, with 8 bases aligning to TRBD2. The CDR3 covers 16 residues. V was pared by 0 bases and J by 2 bases, with 5 bases of the junction left unmatched. Germline V CDR1 and CDR2: SGHTA, FQGTGA. In DNA, the CDR3 is TGTGCCAGCAGCTTAACAGTCTCGGGGGGGCAAGAGACCCAGTACTTC. Protein: CASSLTVSGGQETQYF.

The V and J genes are TRBV18 and TRBJ2-2; TRBD2 might be the D (6 bases). Germline-derived CDR1 and CDR2 are KGHSH and LQKENI. This CDR3 has 15 residues. The V gene lost 3 bases and the J gene lost 4 bases, with 12 bases spanning the gap. CDR3 region: CASSPGGRSTGELFF. As DNA, the CDR3 is TGTGCCAGCTCACCGGGGGGAAGATCCACCGGGGAGCTGTTTTTT.

The rearrangement links TRBV24-1 to TRBJ2-5; possible D gene TRBD1, 5 bases. Trimming removed 6 bases at V and 7 bases at J, with 17 bases between. The CDR3 has 14 amino acids. Germline V CDR1 and CDR2: KGHDR, SFDVKD. Written as DNA, the CDR3 is TGTGCCACCAGTATCCCGACAGCGCCTAGGACCCAGTACTTC. It specifies CATSIPTAPRTQYF.

This chain uses TRBV6-5 with TRBJ1-2; 8 bases agree with TRBD1. Losses at the gene ends were 7 bases for V and 7 bases for J; bases not matched to a gene: 2. This CDR3 comprises 11 residues. Germline-derived CDR1 and CDR2 are MNHEY and SVGAGI. In nucleotides, the CDR3 is TGTGCCAGCACAGGACAGGGTGGCTACACCTTC. Its translation: CASTGQGGYTF.

V and J are TRBV18 and TRBJ1-3; a weak D match, TRBD1 (5 bases). Germline V gene data show CDR1 as KGHSH and CDR2 as LQKENI. V was pared by 6 bases and J by 0 bases, with 18 bases between. The CDR3 is made up of 17 amino acids. CDR3 sequence: CASSHRDSSSSGNTIYF. Here the CDR3 DNA reads TGTGCCAGCTCGCACCGGGACTCTTCGAGCTCTGGAAACACCATATATTTT. Variable domain in full (rest from reference TRBV18 and TRBJ1-3): NAGVMQNPRHLVRRRGQEARLRCSPMKGHSHVYWYRQLPEEGLKFMVYLQKENIIDESGMPKERFSAEFPKEGPSILRIQQVVRGDSAAYFCASSHRDSSSSGNTIYFGEGSWLTVV.

The V gene is TRBV11-3, the J gene TRBJ1-1, with 11 positions matching TRBD1. The CDR3 sequence is 15 residues long. With V trimmed by 5 bases and J by 3 bases, 5 bases remained unmatched. Germline values: CDR1 SGHNT, CDR2 YENEEA. The CDR3 nucleotides are TGTGCCAGCAGCACGTGGACAGGGGGCCACACTGAAGCTTTCTTT. Translation: CASSTWTGGHTEAFF.

V and J are TRBV11-3 and TRBJ2-2; tentatively, D is TRBD1 (5 bases). The CDR3 loop spans 15 amino acids. The ends were cut back, 3 bases at V and 6 bases at J, with 14 bases in the middle. Germline V gene data show CDR1 as SGHNT and CDR2 as YENEEA. This chain's CDR3 is CASSLWVGDPGELFF. Written as DNA, the CDR3 is TGTGCCAGCAGCTTGTGGGTAGGGGATCCCGGGGAGCTGTTTTTT.